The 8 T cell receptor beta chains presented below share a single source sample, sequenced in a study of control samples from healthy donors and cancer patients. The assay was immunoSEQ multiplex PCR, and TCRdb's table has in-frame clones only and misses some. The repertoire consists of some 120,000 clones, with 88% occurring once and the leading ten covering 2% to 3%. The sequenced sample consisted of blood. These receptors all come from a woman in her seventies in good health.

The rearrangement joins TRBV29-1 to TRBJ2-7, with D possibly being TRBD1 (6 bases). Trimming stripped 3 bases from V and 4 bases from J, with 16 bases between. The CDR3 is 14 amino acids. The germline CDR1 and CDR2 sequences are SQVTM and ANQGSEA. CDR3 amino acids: CSVETPGVLYEQYF. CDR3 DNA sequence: TGCAGCGTTGAGACGCCAGGGGTCCTATACGAGCAGTACTTC.

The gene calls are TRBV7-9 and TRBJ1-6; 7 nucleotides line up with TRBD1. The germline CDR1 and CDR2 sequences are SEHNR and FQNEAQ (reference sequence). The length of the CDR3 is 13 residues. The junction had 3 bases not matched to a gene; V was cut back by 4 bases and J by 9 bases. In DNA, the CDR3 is TGTGCCAGCAGCTCCCAGGGGGGTTCACCCCTCCACTTT. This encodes CASSSQGGSPLHF.

This CDR3 is CASSFSGGANSNEQFF. For the CDR3, the DNA is TGCGCCAGCAGCTTCTCCGGGGGAGCCAATTCCAATGAGCAGTTCTTC. The J gene is TRBJ2-1, the V gene TRBV5-1, with D tentatively TRBD2 (6 bases). V was cut by 2 bases and J by 6 bases, with 18 bases left in between. This CDR3 is 16 amino acids long. Germline CDR1 SGHRS, CDR2 YFSETQ.

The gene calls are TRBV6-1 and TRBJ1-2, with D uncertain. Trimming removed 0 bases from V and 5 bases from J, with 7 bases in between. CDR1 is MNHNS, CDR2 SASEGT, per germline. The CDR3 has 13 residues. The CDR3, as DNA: TGTGCCAGCAGTGAAGCGCGGGTTTATGGCTACACCTTC. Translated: CASSEARVYGYTF.

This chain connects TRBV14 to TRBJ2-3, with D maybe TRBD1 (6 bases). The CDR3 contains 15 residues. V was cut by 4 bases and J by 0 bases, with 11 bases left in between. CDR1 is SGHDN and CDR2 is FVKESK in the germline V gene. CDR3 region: CASSPGTLSTDTQYF. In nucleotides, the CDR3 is TGTGCCAGCAGCCCCGGGACATTGAGCACAGATACGCAGTATTTT.

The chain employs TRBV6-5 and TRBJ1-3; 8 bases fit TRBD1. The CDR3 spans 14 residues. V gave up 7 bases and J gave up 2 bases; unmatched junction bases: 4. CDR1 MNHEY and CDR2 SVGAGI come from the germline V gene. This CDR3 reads CASKPTGAGNTIYF. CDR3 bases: TGTGCCAGCAAACCGACAGGGGCTGGAAACACCATATATTTT.

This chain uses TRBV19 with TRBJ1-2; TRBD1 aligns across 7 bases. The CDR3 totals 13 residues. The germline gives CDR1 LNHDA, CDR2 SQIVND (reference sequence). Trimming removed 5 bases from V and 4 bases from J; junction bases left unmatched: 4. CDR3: CASSRQGSYGYTF. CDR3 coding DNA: TGTGCCAGTAGTCGACAGGGTTCCTATGGCTACACCTTC.

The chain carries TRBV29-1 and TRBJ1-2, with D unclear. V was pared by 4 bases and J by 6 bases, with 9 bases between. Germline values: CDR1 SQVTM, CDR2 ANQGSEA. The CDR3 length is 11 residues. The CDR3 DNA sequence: TGCAGCGTTGGGGATGTGGATGGCTACACCTTC. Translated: CSVGDVDGYTF.